A single TCR beta chain is shown here with its context. Its antigen is unidentified. These data originate in a study of cytomegalovirus exposure and HLA in healthy donors. Overall study findings and caveats: Previously analyzed data showed that most TCR beta V segments were productive at a frequency of about 87% or about 30%. Clonal expansion, a later analysis showed, was greater in HLA-associated TCR beta chains than in equally common others.

Trimming cost V 6 bases and J 4 bases, with 17 bases left between them. This CDR3 contains 15 residues. Per the germline V gene, CDR1 is SGDLS and CDR2 is YYNGEE. The study ran its PCR with 60 Vbeta and 13 Jbeta primers. This table comes from immunoSEQ multiplex PCR, and its TCRdb copy is limited to in-frame clones, with some not included. Among 140,000 or so clones listed, approximately 80% were seen once. This receptor was taken from a woman between 40 and 50 years old in good health and CMV-seropositive. This chain connects TRBV9 to TRBJ2-1; no reliable D call. The sample consisted of PBMCs. Written as DNA, the CDR3 is TGTGCCAGCACCGCCGATTCGACTTATTACAATGAGCAGTTCTTC. This translates into CASTADSTYYNEQFF.